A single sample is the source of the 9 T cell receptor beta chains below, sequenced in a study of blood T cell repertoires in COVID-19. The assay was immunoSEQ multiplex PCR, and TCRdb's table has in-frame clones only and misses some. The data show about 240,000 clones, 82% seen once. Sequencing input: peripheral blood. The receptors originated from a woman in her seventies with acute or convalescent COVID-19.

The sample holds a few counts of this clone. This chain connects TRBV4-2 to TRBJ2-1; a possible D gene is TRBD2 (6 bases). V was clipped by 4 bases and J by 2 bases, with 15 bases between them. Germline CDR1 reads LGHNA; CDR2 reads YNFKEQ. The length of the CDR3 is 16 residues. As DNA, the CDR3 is TGTGCCAGCAGCCTGGAGGGCGGGGTCACCTACAATGAGCAGTTCTTC. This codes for CASSLEGGVTYNEQFF.

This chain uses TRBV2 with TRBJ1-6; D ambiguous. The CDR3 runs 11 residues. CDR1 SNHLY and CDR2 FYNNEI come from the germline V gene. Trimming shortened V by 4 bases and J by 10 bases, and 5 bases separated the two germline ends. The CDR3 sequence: CASSAQSPLHF. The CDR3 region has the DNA TGTGCCAGCAGTGCACAATCACCCCTCCACTTT.

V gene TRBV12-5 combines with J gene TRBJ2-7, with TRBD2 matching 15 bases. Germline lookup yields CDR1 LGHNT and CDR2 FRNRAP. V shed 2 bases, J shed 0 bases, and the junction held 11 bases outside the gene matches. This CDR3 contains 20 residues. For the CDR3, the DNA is TGTGCTAGTGGTTTGCTACCCCCGGGACTAGCGGGGGGACCCTCCTACGAGCAGTACTTC. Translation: CASGLLPPGLAGGPSYEQYF.

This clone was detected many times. Here the CDR3 reads CASRDRDRQAYGYTF. The CDR3 coding sequence is TGTGCCAGTAGGGACCGGGACAGGCAAGCCTATGGCTACACCTTC. The V and J genes are TRBV19 and TRBJ1-2; 8 positions agree with TRBD1. The CDR3 runs to 15 residues. Germline V gives CDR1 LNHDA, CDR2 SQIVND (reference sequence). The ends lost 6 bases at V and 4 bases at J; junction bases unmatched: 10.

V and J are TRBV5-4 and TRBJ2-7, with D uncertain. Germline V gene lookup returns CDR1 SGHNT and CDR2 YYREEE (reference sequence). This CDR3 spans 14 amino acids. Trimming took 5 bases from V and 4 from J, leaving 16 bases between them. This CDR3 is CASSRAAAPYEQYF. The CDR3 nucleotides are TGTGCCAGCAGTCGTGCAGCAGCGCCATACGAGCAGTACTTC.

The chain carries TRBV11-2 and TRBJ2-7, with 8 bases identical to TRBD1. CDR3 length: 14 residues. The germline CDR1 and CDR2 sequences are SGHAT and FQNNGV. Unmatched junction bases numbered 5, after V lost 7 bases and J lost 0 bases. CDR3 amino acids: CASTVGQASYEQYF. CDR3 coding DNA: TGTGCCAGCACCGTGGGACAGGCCTCCTACGAGCAGTACTTC.

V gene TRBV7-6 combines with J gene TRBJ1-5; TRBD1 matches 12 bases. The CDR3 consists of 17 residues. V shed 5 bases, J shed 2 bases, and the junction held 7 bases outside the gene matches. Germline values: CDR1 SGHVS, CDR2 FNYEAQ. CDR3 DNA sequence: TGTGCCAGCAGCGCGGGACAGGGGGCGCGAGGCAATCAGCCCCAGCATTTT. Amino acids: CASSAGQGARGNQPQHF.

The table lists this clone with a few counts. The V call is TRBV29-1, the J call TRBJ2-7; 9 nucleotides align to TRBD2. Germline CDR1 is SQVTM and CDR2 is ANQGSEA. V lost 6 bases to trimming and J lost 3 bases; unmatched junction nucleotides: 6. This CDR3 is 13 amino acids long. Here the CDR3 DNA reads TGCAGCGTGGCGGGACTAGCTATCTACGAGCAGTACTTC. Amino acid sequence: CSVAGLAIYEQYF.

The CDR3: CASSPRLAGGSPNTGELFF. The CDR3, as DNA: TGTGCCAGCTCACCCCGTTTAGCGGGGGGATCACCGAACACCGGGGAGCTGTTTTTT. The chain employs TRBV18 and TRBJ2-2; 10 bases match TRBD2. CDR3 size: 19 residues. Germline values: CDR1 KGHSH, CDR2 LQKENI. The junction had 10 bases not matched to a gene; V was cut back by 3 bases and J by 0 bases. Drawing the rest from reference TRBV18 and TRBJ2-2, the complete variable domain is NAGVMQNPRHLVRRRGQEARLRCSPMKGHSHVYWYRQLPEEGLKFMVYLQKENIIDESGMPKERFSAEFPKEGPSILRIQQVVRGDSAAYFCASSPRLAGGSPNTGELFFGEGSRLTVL.